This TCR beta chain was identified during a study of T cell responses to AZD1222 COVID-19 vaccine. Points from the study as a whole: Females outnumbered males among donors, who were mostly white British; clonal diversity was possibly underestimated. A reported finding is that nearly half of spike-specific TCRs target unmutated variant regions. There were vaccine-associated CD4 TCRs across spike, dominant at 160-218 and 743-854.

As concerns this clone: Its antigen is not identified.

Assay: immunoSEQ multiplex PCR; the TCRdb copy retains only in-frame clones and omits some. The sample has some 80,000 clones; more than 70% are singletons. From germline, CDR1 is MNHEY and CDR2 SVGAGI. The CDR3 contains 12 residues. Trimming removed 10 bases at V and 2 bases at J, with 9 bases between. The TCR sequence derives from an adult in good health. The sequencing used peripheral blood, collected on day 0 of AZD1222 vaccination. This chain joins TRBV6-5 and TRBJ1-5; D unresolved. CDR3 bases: TGTGCCACCACCACGGGCAATCAGCCCCAGCATTTT. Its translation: CATTTGNQPQHF.